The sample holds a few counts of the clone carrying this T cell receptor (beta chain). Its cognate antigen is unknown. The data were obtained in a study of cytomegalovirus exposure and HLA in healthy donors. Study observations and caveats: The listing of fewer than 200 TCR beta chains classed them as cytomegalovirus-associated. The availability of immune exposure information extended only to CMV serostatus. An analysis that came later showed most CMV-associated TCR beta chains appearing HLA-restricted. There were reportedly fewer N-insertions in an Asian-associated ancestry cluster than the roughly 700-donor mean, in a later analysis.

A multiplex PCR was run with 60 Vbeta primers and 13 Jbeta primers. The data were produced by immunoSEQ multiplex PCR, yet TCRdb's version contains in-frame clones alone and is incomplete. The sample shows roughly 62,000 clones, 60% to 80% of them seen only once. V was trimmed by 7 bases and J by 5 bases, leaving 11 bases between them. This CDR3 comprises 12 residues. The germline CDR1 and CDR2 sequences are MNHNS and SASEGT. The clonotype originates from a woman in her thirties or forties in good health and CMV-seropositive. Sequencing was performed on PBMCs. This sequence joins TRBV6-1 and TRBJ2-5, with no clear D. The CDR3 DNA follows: TGTGCCAGCACCGCGGCGGATGAGACCCAGTACTTC. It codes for CASTAADETQYF.